The sample holds many counts of the clone carrying this T cell receptor beta chain. What it binds is not known. The TCR beta library used iRepertoire HTBI primers with Arm-PCR amplification of CDR3. MiXCR, run by TCRdb on the multiplex PCR reads, gives a single entry per CDR3 protein. This table holds about 460,000 distinct CDR3 sequences, around a fifth found once. The germline V gene has CDR1 SGDLS and CDR2 YYNGEE. This CDR3 has 15 amino acids. Trimming removed 0 bases at V and 10 bases at J, with 16 bases between. The sample is drawn from a study of regulatory T cells in long-lasting Graves disease. Whole-study findings and limits: TCR diversity in persistent Graves' patients was below that of newly diagnosed ones.

Sample time point: persistent/refractory GD, antithyroid drugs over 5 years with positive TRAb. PBMCs were the source of the RNA used for TCR sequencing. This clonotype originated in a female donor with Graves disease. This material consisted of peripheral blood mononuclear cells (PBMCs), taken when the disease was refractory, from a patient treated with antithyroid drugs. This chain connects TRBV9 to TRBJ1-4, with D possibly matching TRBD1 (5 bases). This chain's CDR3 is CASSVAPDMEGKLFF. CDR3 DNA sequence: TGTGCCAGCAGCGTAGCCCCGGACATGGAAGGAAAACTGTTTTTT.